These T cell receptor beta chains were read from a single sample in a study of lymphopenia after photon versus proton radiotherapy. Some clones are missing from TCRdb's copy, which holds only in-frame ones; the method was immunoSEQ multiplex PCR. The data contain 150,000 to 200,000 clones, more than 85% of them singletons. The sample was peripheral blood, taken from a patient treated with photon-based radiotherapy. The receptors derive from a man aged 45 to 65 with gastric cancer. Both conserved end residues are part of each CDR3. D genes are given only for firm matches. Not every row has a clone size; where given, it reads once, few, many or a size class.

j_call	d_call	v_call	clone_size	cdr3_aa	cdr3_nt
TRBJ1-5	NA	TRBV25-1	few	CASRGQNQPQHF	TGTGCCAGCAGGGGACAAAATCAGCCCCAGCATTTT
TRBJ2-7	TRBD1	TRBV11-2	NA	CASSPGQHSYEQYF	TGTGCCAGCAGCCCGGGACAGCACTCCTACGAGCAGTACTTC
TRBJ1-2	TRBD1	TRBV9	NA	CASSVEEQGNYGYTF	TGTGCCAGCAGCGTAGAGGAACAGGGGAACTATGGCTACACCTTC
TRBJ2-1	NA	TRBV5-1	NA	CASSLVREQFF	TGCGCCAGCAGCTTAGTGCGGGAGCAGTTCTTC
TRBJ2-1	NA	TRBV9	NA	CASSVSDSYNEQFF	TGTGCCAGCAGCGTTAGTGACTCCTACAATGAGCAGTTCTTC
TRBJ2-7	NA	TRBV5-1	NA	CAAYRTFYEQYF	TGCGCCGCCTACAGGACATTCTACGAGCAGTACTTC
TRBJ2-3	NA	TRBV11-2	NA	CASSLVQGLDTQYF	TGTGCCAGCAGCTTAGTGCAGGGGTTAGATACGCAGTATTTT
TRBJ1-1	TRBD1	TRBV7-2	once	CASSEQGAGSEAFF	TGTGCCAGCAGCGAACAGGGGGCGGGAAGTGAAGCTTTCTTT
TRBJ2-5	TRBD1	TRBV7-2	NA	CASSPIPGQGAKTQYF	TGTGCCAGCAGTCCCATTCCCGGACAGGGGGCAAAGACCCAGTACTTC
TRBJ2-2	NA	TRBV7-3	NA	CASSPAGPNTGELFF	TGTGCCAGCAGCCCCGCAGGTCCAAACACCGGGGAGCTGTTTTTT
TRBJ1-3	NA	TRBV7-2	NA	CASSFLSGGGNTIYF	TGTGCCAGCAGCTTCCTTTCAGGCGGTGGAAACACCATATATTTT
TRBJ1-1	NA	TRBV6-5	NA	CASSSSLGQINTEAFF	TGTGCCAGCAGTTCCAGCCTAGGACAAATTAACACTGAAGCTTTCTTT
TRBJ2-2	TRBD2	TRBV4-2	once	CASSQTSGSAAGELFF	TGTGCCAGCAGCCAAACTAGCGGGAGTGCCGCCGGGGAGCTGTTTTTT
TRBJ2-1	NA	TRBV4-3	NA	CASSQDVGREQFF	TGCGCCAGCAGCCAAGATGTGGGGCGGGAGCAGTTCTTC
TRBJ2-7	TRBD2	TRBV10-2	NA	CASSVSDGTTFSYEQYF	TGCGCCAGCAGTGTGTCTGACGGGACTACCTTCTCCTACGAGCAGTACTTC
TRBJ1-5	NA	TRBV11-3	NA	CATPGKDSNQPQHF	TGTGCCACCCCCGGGAAGGATAGCAATCAGCCCCAGCATTTT
TRBJ1-1	NA	TRBV7-7	NA	CASSLTGNTEAFF	TGTGCCAGCAGCTTAACTGGGAACACTGAAGCTTTCTTT
TRBJ1-5	NA	TRBV4-1	NA	CASSRDTSYQPQHF	TGCGCCAGCAGTCGGGACACAAGTTATCAGCCCCAGCATTTT
TRBJ1-2	NA	TRBV27	NA	CASSLLRGPWGYTF	TGTGCCAGCAGTTTACTCAGGGGCCCCTGGGGCTACACCTTC
TRBJ2-5	TRBD1	TRBV29-1	NA	CSVGQAQETQYF	TGCAGCGTGGGACAGGCTCAAGAGACCCAGTACTTC
TRBJ1-2	TRBD1	TRBV12-5	few	CASGFEGQVVRGYTF	TGTGCTAGTGGTTTTGAGGGACAGGTGGTGAGGGGCTACACCTTC
TRBJ2-3	NA	TRBV9	NA	CASSVGGRGTDTQYF	TGTGCCAGCAGCGTAGGAGGCAGGGGCACAGATACGCAGTATTTT
TRBJ2-7	TRBD2	TRBV7-2	once	CASSFEERGLSYEQYF	TGTGCCAGCAGCTTCGAGGAGCGGGGACTCTCCTACGAGCAGTACTTC
TRBJ2-7	TRBD1	TRBV6-6	NA	CASRSRDRGLDEQYF	TGTGCCAGCAGATCTCGGGACAGGGGGCTGGACGAGCAGTACTTC
TRBJ1-2	TRBD1	TRBV25-1	NA	CASSDTGATNYGYTF	TGTGCCAGCAGTGATACAGGGGCCACTAACTATGGCTACACCTTC
TRBJ1-4	TRBD1	TRBV4-1	once	CASSQPGTGGEKLFF	TGCGCCAGCAGCCAGCCCGGGACAGGGGGCGAAAAACTGTTTTTT
TRBJ2-2	NA	TRBV7-2	once	CASSLGLAVGGELFF	TGTGCCAGCAGCTTAGGATTAGCTGTTGGCGGGGAGCTGTTTTTT
TRBJ2-4	TRBD2	TRBV6-5	NA	CASRPAGAINIQYF	TGTGCCAGCAGGCCAGCGGGAGCGATAAACATTCAGTACTTC
TRBJ1-3	NA	TRBV5-4	NA	CASSSTGAGSGNTIYF	TGTGCCAGCAGCTCGACCGGGGCTGGCTCTGGAAACACCATATATTTT
TRBJ1-5	NA	TRBV6-1	NA	CASSEGQSNQPQHF	TGTGCCAGCAGTGAAGGGCAGTCCAATCAGCCCCAGCATTTT
TRBJ2-5	TRBD2	TRBV5-1	NA	CASRTRLAGEETQYF	TGCGCCAGCAGAACCAGACTAGCGGGAGAAGAGACCCAGTACTTC
TRBJ2-3	NA	TRBV7-8	NA	CASSLAGGGYGTDTQYF	TGTGCCAGCAGCTTAGCGGGTGGAGGTTATGGCACAGATACGCAGTATTTT
TRBJ2-7	TRBD1	TRBV5-5	NA	CASSLQGDFYEQYF	TGTGCCAGCAGCTTACAGGGGGACTTCTACGAGCAGTACTTC
TRBJ1-1	TRBD1	TRBV5-8	NA	CASSSARTGGVAFF	TGTGCCAGCAGCTCTGCCCGGACAGGGGGCGTAGCTTTCTTT
TRBJ1-1	TRBD1	TRBV18	NA	CASSPRGDRENTEAFF	TGTGCCAGCTCACCTCGGGGGGACAGGGAGAACACTGAAGCTTTCTTT
TRBJ2-1	NA	TRBV6-5	NA	CASSWEAARDNEQFF	TGTGCCAGCAGCTGGGAGGCGGCGCGGGACAATGAGCAGTTCTTC
TRBJ1-2	TRBD1	TRBV4-2	many	CASSPEDRDGYGYTF	TGTGCCAGCAGCCCGGAGGACAGGGATGGCTATGGCTACACCTTC
TRBJ1-2	NA	TRBV18	few	CASSPSLGDKDYGYTF	TGTGCCAGCTCACCGTCTCTAGGGGACAAGGACTATGGCTACACCTTC
TRBJ1-2	NA	TRBV2	NA	CASRRGVSSYGYTF	TGTGCCAGCAGGAGGGGGGTGAGCAGCTATGGCTACACCTTC
TRBJ1-3	NA	TRBV30	NA	CAWSVRGLLSGNTIYF	TGTGCCTGGAGTGTTAGGGGATTACTCTCTGGAAACACCATATATTTT
TRBJ2-7	NA	TRBV6-6	NA	CASKVAASSYEQYF	TGTGCCAGCAAAGTTGCGGCCAGCTCCTACGAGCAGTACTTC
TRBJ2-4	TRBD2	TRBV19	NA	CASSIRAGGGDLAKNIQYF	TGTGCCAGTAGTATTCGAGCGGGAGGAGGGGACCTAGCCAAAAACATTCAGTACTTC
TRBJ1-1	TRBD1	TRBV6-5	few	CASSTRQGTEAFF	TGTGCCAGCAGTACGAGACAGGGGACTGAAGCTTTCTTT
TRBJ1-3	NA	TRBV21-1	NA	CASKDRGLENTIYF	TGTGCCAGCAAGGACAGGGGGCTAGAAAACACCATATATTTT
TRBJ2-3	NA	TRBV19	NA	CASGRWGLTDTQYF	TGTGCCAGTGGCCGGTGGGGTTTAACAGATACGCAGTATTTT
TRBJ1-1	NA	TRBV9	NA	CASSAASSTEAFF	TGTGCCAGCAGCGCGGCCTCTAGCACTGAAGCTTTCTTT
TRBJ1-1	NA	TRBV7-3	NA	CASSSGSNTEAFF	TGTGCCAGCAGCTCGGGTTCGAACACTGAAGCTTTCTTT
TRBJ2-1	TRBD1	TRBV27	NA	CASSLSGTGSSYNEQFF	TGTGCCAGCAGTTTATCGGGGACAGGGAGCTCCTACAATGAGCAGTTCTTC
TRBJ1-2	TRBD1	TRBV7-6	NA	CASSPGYRGLNYGYTF	TGTGCCAGCAGCCCCGGGTACAGGGGTTTGAACTATGGCTACACCTTC
TRBJ2-3	NA	TRBV6-5	NA	CASSYSGGASTDTQYF	TGTGCCAGCAGTTACTCAGGGGGAGCGAGCACAGATACGCAGTATTTT
TRBJ2-3	NA	TRBV13	NA	CASSPLASSTDTQYF	TGTGCCAGCAGCCCCCTAGCGTCTAGCACAGATACGCAGTATTTT
TRBJ2-7	TRBD2	TRBV5-6	once	CASRGTSGRGEQYF	TGTGCCAGCAGGGGGACTAGCGGGAGAGGGGAGCAGTACTTC
TRBJ2-5	NA	TRBV30	NA	CAWRERGRAKETQYF	TGTGCCTGGAGGGAACGTGGCAGGGCCAAAGAGACCCAGTACTTC
TRBJ2-2	NA	TRBV7-2	NA	CASSLPSPGTGELFF	TGTGCCAGCAGCTTACCCTCTCCGGGGACCGGGGAGCTGTTTTTT